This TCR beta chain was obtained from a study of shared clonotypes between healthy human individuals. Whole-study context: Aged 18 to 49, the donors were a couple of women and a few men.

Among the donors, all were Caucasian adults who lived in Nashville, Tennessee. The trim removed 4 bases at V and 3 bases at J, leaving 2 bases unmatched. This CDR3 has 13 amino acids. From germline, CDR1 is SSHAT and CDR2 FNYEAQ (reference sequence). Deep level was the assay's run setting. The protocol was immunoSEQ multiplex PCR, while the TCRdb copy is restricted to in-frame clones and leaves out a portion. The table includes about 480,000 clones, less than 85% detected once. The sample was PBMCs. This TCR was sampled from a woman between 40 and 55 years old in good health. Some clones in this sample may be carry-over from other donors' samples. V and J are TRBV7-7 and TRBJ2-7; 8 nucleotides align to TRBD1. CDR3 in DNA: TGTGCCAGCAGCTGGGACAGGAACTACGAGCAGTACTTC. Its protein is CASSWDRNYEQYF.